This TCR beta chain was profiled in a study of blood T cells in healthy people across ages. General study results and limits: Expanded clonotype changes were possibly confounded by unknown donor CMV status.

Primed by a sample-barcoded 5' primer and a J-beta primer mix, a second PCR proceeded for about 6 to 11 cycles. Template switching added a 12-random-nucleotide identifier to every cDNA molecule. MiXCR, run by TCRdb on the 5' RACE reads, gives a single entry per CDR3 protein. Found here are 780,000 or so distinct CDR3 sequences, 45% to 70% of them singletons; the top ten hold roughly 25%. The germline V gene has CDR1 MNHEY and CDR2 SVGAGI. V was pared by 7 bases and J by 0 bases, with 12 bases between. The CDR3 runs to 14 residues. Regarding this clonotype: Its antigen is as yet unknown.

The chain couples TRBV6-5 to TRBJ1-2; no definite D call. Sequences were obtained from blood. This clonotype originated in a man in his forties in good health. The DNA for the CDR3 is TGTGCCAGCAAGGAGGACCCACCTAACTATGGCTACACCTTC. Translating gives CASKEDPPNYGYTF.